These 10 T cell receptor beta chains were all obtained from the same sample, sequenced in a study of blood T cell repertoires in COVID-19. The method was immunoSEQ multiplex PCR; TCRdb's version includes in-frame clones alone and lacks a portion of them. Altogether about 350,000 clones are present, roughly 87% being singletons, with the ten largest covering roughly a tenth. The specimen was peripheral blood. These receptors were taken from a man aged 25-45 years with COVID-19, enrolled during active disease.

The chain carries TRBV7-3 and TRBJ2-5, with D maybe TRBD2 (7 bases). CDR1 is SGHTA, CDR2 FQGTGA, per germline. The ends were cut back, 2 bases at V and 4 bases at J, with 11 bases in the middle. The CDR3 length is 14 residues. In DNA form, the CDR3 reads TGTGCCAGCAGCTTAGGGGGAGGGGGAGAGACCCAGTACTTC. This sequence encodes CASSLGGGGETQYF.

Only one count was recorded for this clone. This chain links TRBV5-1 with TRBJ1-6, with TRBD1 identical over 8 bases. Germline V gene lookup returns CDR1 SGHRS and CDR2 YFSETQ. The ends lost 4 bases at V and 6 bases at J; junction bases unmatched: 6. The CDR3 is 15 amino acids. CDR3 in amino acids: CASSMVTGANSPLHF. CDR3 sequence (DNA): TGCGCCAGCAGCATGGTGACAGGGGCTAATTCACCCCTCCACTTT.

V is TRBV5-1 and J is TRBJ1-6; possible D gene TRBD1, 5 bases. Germline V lookup: CDR1 SGHRS, CDR2 YFSETQ. V was cut by 0 bases and J by 9 bases, with 16 bases left in between. The CDR3 is made up of 16 amino acids. The CDR3 protein is CASSLAGDGRSSPLHF. The CDR3, as DNA: TGCGCCAGCAGCTTGGCGGGGGACGGGAGGAGTTCACCCCTCCACTTT.

This rearrangement joins TRBV5-4 to TRBJ2-2; 8 bases map to TRBD2. CDR1 and CDR2 (germline): SGHNT, YYREEE (reference sequence). This CDR3 is 15 amino acids long. Trimming at V came to 4 bases and at J to 3 bases, leaving 5 bases not matched to a gene. For the CDR3, the DNA is TGTGCCAGCAGCCTGGGACTAGAGGACACCGGGGAGCTGTTTTTT. Translated, it gives CASSLGLEDTGELFF.

J is TRBJ2-3 and V is TRBV5-1; 10 nucleotides line up with TRBD1. The CDR3 length is 15 residues. From germline, CDR1 is SGHRS and CDR2 YFSETQ. J was trimmed by 5 bases and V by 2 bases; bases with no gene match: 5. The CDR3 DNA sequence: TGCGCCAGCAGCTTAGGGGACAGGGGAAGAGATACGCAGTATTTT. It yields the protein CASSLGDRGRDTQYF.

This clone was seen just once. The gene calls are TRBV27 and TRBJ1-1, with D unclear. Germline CDR1 MNHEY, CDR2 SMNVEV (reference sequence). Trimming removed 6 bases at V and 1 base at J, with 9 bases between. The CDR3 has 13 residues. Here the CDR3 reads CASSLTANTEAFF. CDR3 sequence (DNA): TGTGCCAGCAGCCTAACAGCGAACACTGAAGCTTTCTTT.

The chain recombines TRBV11-2 with TRBJ2-1; a possible D gene is TRBD1 (5 bases). CDR3 length equals 14 residues. Trimming left V 0 bases short and J 4 bases short, with 7 bases between. Germline V gene sequence: CDR1 SGHAT, CDR2 FQNNGV. The CDR3 DNA reads TGTGCCAGCAGCTTAGAACAGGTATACAATGAGCAGTTCTTC. It encodes CASSLEQVYNEQFF. The full variable domain, completed using reference TRBV11-2 and TRBJ2-1, is EAGVAQSPRYKIIEKRQSVAFWCNPISGHATLYWYQQILGQGPKLLIQFQNNGVVDDSQLPKDRFSAERLKGVDSTLKIQPAKLEDSAVYLCASSLEQVYNEQFFGPGTRLTVL.

This clone has a single count. The rearrangement joins TRBV12-3 or TRBV12-4 to TRBJ1-2, with 7 bases fitting TRBD1. The J segment lost 5 bases and the V segment lost 3 bases, leaving 3 bases of the junction unmatched. The CDR3 consists of 13 residues. CDR3 region: CASSFQGGYGYTF. CDR3 nucleotide sequence: TGTGCCAGCAGTTTTCAGGGGGGTTATGGCTACACCTTC.

The chain has TRBV3-1 (or the pseudogene TRBV3-2) and TRBJ2-5, with 8 bases identical to TRBD2. The ends lost 3 bases at V and 2 bases at J; junction bases unmatched: 17. This CDR3 comprises 19 residues. Germline V gives CDR1 LGHDT, CDR2 YNNKEL (reference sequence). The CDR3 coding sequence is TGTGCCAGCAGCCATATAGCGGGGTCAAGGTTAAGGTGGCAAGAGACCCAGTACTTC. Protein sequence: CASSHIAGSRLRWQETQYF.

The CDR3 here is CATSDRFEQYF. CDR3 nucleotide sequence: TGTGCCACCAGTGATCGGTTCGAGCAGTACTTC. The V call is TRBV24-1, the J call TRBJ2-7; no firm D call. Trimming took 3 bases from V and 6 from J, leaving 5 bases between them. This CDR3 is 11 amino acids long. Germline loops: CDR1 KGHDR, CDR2 SFDVKD.